A selection of T cell receptor beta chains follows, all from one sample in a study of OX40 agonist ivuxolimab in advanced cancers. Generated by immunoSEQ multiplex PCR, the TCRdb table keeps only in-frame clones and is missing some. The sample has tens of thousands of clones; 81% are singletons. This specimen consisted of CD4+ or CD8+ T cells sorted from blood, obtained in a trial of the OX40 agonist ivuxolimab. The receptors were gathered from an adult with an advanced solid tumor such as melanoma, head and neck, liver or kidney cancer. Both conserved end residues are part of each CDR3. A D gene is named only where the DNA matches it firmly. Clone size is not always given. Where it is, it says once, few, many or a class for expanded clones.

v_call	clone_size	d_call	j_call	cdr3_aa	cdr3_nt
TRBV30	few	-	TRBJ1-6	CAWSALLEGQSSPLHF	TGTGCCTGGAGTGCCCTACTAGAGGGGCAGTCCTCACCCCTCCACTTT
TRBV5-5	-	TRBD1	TRBJ1-2	CASSLEGQGEYYGYTF	TGTGCCAGCAGCTTGGAAGGGCAGGGGGAATACTATGGCTACACCTTC
TRBV28	few	-	TRBJ1-1	CASSLSDSTEAFF	TGTGCCAGCAGTTTATCGGACAGCACTGAAGCTTTCTTT
TRBV19	-	TRBD1	TRBJ2-5	CASSMGQGMETQYF	TGTGCCAGTAGCATGGGACAGGGAATGGAGACCCAGTACTTC
TRBV28	-	-	TRBJ1-1	CASSFGRGTEAFF	TGTGCCAGCAGTTTTGGTCGGGGCACTGAAGCTTTCTTT
TRBV7-6	few	-	TRBJ1-2	CAATSPNYGYTF	TGTGCCGCGACCAGCCCTAACTATGGCTACACCTTC
TRBV7-9	-	TRBD2	TRBJ2-3	CASSLAGRTDTQYF	TGTGCCAGCAGCCTAGCGGGACGCACAGATACGCAGTATTTT
TRBV19	-	-	TRBJ2-2	CASRGRLGTGELFF	TGTGCCAGTCGGGGTCGATTAGGGACCGGGGAGCTGTTTTTT
TRBV5-6	-	-	TRBJ1-2	CASSLGQHYGYTF	TGTGCCAGCAGCTTGGGACAGCACTATGGCTACACCTTC
TRBV10-2	few	-	TRBJ2-3	CASSEGQGDTQYF	TGCGCCAGCAGTGAGGGGCAAGGAGATACGCAGTATTTT
TRBV7-6	-	-	TRBJ1-2	CASSFGDMEGYTF	TGTGCCAGCAGCTTCGGGGATATGGAGGGCTACACCTTC
TRBV29-1	once	-	TRBJ1-2	CSVEGTDVYGYTF	TGCAGCGTTGAGGGGACCGATGTATATGGCTACACCTTC
TRBV7-9	-	-	TRBJ1-1	CASSPPQAGGEAFF	TGTGCCAGCAGCCCCCCACAGGCCGGAGGGGAAGCTTTCTTT
TRBV19	-	-	TRBJ1-5	CASSPEFSNQPQHF	TGTGCCAGTAGTCCAGAGTTTAGCAATCAGCCCCAGCATTTT
TRBV27	-	-	TRBJ2-3	CASSPRSRGGSTDTQYF	TGTGCCAGCAGTCCCCGATCCAGAGGGGGGAGCACAGATACGCAGTATTTT
TRBV2	-	-	TRBJ1-2	CASSYDYGYTF	TGTGCCAGCAGTTACGACTATGGCTACACCTTC
TRBV14	-	-	TRBJ2-7	CASSRGRTFQAPYEQYF	TGTGCCAGCAGCCGGGGCAGGACTTTTCAAGCTCCCTACGAGCAGTACTTC
TRBV5-1	medium-sized	-	TRBJ1-1	CASSLRGHLNTEAFF	TGCGCCAGCAGCTTGCGGGGGCACCTGAACACTGAAGCTTTCTTT
TRBV7-9	-	TRBD1	TRBJ2-1	CASSLVRDRGPEQFF	TGTGCCAGCAGCTTAGTAAGGGACAGGGGCCCTGAGCAGTTCTTC
TRBV27	-	-	TRBJ2-1	CASSLQVDNEQFF	TGTGCCAGCAGTTTGCAGGTCGACAATGAGCAGTTCTTC
TRBV28	-	TRBD1	TRBJ2-3	CASSLRQGAADTQYF	TGTGCCAGCAGTTTAAGGCAGGGGGCCGCAGATACGCAGTATTTT
TRBV2	-	-	TRBJ1-3	CASSVPDSGNTIYF	TGTGCCAGCAGTGTTCCTGATTCCGGAAACACCATATATTTT
TRBV28	-	-	TRBJ1-4	CASSLAGGNEKLFF	TGTGCCAGCAGTCTCGCCGGCGGTAATGAAAAACTGTTTTTT
TRBV19	-	-	TRBJ1-5	CASSNLRDLNQPQHF	TGTGCCAGTAGTAATCTTAGGGATCTCAATCAGCCCCAGCATTTT
TRBV5-1	once	TRBD2	TRBJ2-2	CASSWGLAGKGTGELFF	TGCGCCAGCAGCTGGGGACTAGCGGGAAAAGGTACCGGGGAGCTGTTTTTT
TRBV5-1	-	-	TRBJ1-1	CASSFGRGLGMNTEAFF	TGCGCCAGCAGCTTCGGGAGGGGTTTGGGGATGAACACTGAAGCTTTCTTT
TRBV11-2	-	-	TRBJ2-7	CASSQGGWSPYEQYF	TGTGCCAGCAGCCAAGGGGGATGGTCGCCTTACGAGCAGTACTTC
TRBV5-6	-	TRBD1	TRBJ2-7	CASSYWDSQEQYF	TGTGCCAGCAGCTACTGGGACAGTCAGGAGCAGTACTTC
TRBV15	-	TRBD1	TRBJ2-6	CATSGRDRGTSVLTF	TGTGCCACCAGCGGTCGGGACAGGGGGACGAGCGTCCTGACTTTC
TRBV11-2	once	-	TRBJ2-3	CASNSMDTQYF	TGTGCCAGCAACTCCATGGATACGCAGTATTTT
TRBV2	-	TRBD2	TRBJ2-3	CARGAGLAGGTGADTQYF	TGTGCCCGCGGGGCGGGGCTAGCGGGGGGGACCGGCGCAGATACGCAGTATTTT
TRBV23-1	-	-	TRBJ2-7	CASSQRAGFSSYEQYF	TGCGCCAGCAGTCAACGGGCAGGGTTCTCGTCCTACGAGCAGTACTTC
TRBV6-5	-	-	TRBJ1-1	CASVGNEAFF	TGTGCCAGCGTGGGCAATGAAGCTTTCTTT
TRBV29-1	-	TRBD2	TRBJ2-1	CSVTRRTSGRFNEQFF	TGCAGCGTTACTAGAAGGACTAGCGGTCGTTTTAATGAGCAGTTCTTC
TRBV28	-	-	TRBJ2-2	CASSGRVLGTGELFF	TGTGCCAGCAGTGGTCGGGTCCTGGGGACCGGGGAGCTGTTTTTT
TRBV18	few	TRBD2	TRBJ2-7	CASSPQAGGSSYEQYF	TGTGCCAGCTCACCCCAGGCGGGAGGGTCCTCCTACGAGCAGTACTTC
TRBV15	-	-	TRBJ2-2	CATSRDGATGELFF	TGTGCCACCAGCAGAGATGGGGCCACCGGGGAGCTGTTTTTT
TRBV14	-	TRBD1	TRBJ1-5	CASSQVETGDGYSNQPQHF	TGTGCCAGCAGCCAAGTTGAGACAGGGGACGGCTATAGCAATCAGCCCCAGCATTTT
TRBV6-6	-	TRBD1	TRBJ1-1	CASSATGGTNTEAFF	TGTGCCAGCAGCGCGACAGGGGGCACGAACACTGAAGCTTTCTTT
TRBV5-6	few	TRBD2	TRBJ2-3	CASGLAGGLQGADTQYF	TGTGCCAGCGGACTAGCGGGAGGGCTCCAGGGGGCAGATACGCAGTATTTT
TRBV4-2	-	-	TRBJ1-2	CASSSDRSYGYTF	TGTGCCAGCAGCTCGGACAGATCCTATGGCTACACCTTC
TRBV7-9	-	-	TRBJ1-5	CASSLTSGQPQHF	TGTGCCAGCAGCTTAACCTCGGGTCAGCCCCAGCATTTT
TRBV28	-	-	TRBJ2-3	CASSFPGHPSTDTQYF	TGTGCCAGCAGTTTTCCGGGACACCCAAGCACAGATACGCAGTATTTT
TRBV5-1	few	TRBD1	TRBJ2-7	CASSEPGQSSYEQYF	TGCGCCAGCAGCGAACCGGGACAGAGCTCCTACGAGCAGTACTTC
TRBV7-9	-	-	TRBJ1-1	CASSAYSDPAFF	TGTGCCAGCAGCGCTTACTCCGATCCGGCTTTCTTT
TRBV4-1	-	-	TRBJ1-1	CASSQGTEAFF	TGCGCCAGCAGCCAGGGAACTGAAGCTTTCTTT
TRBV27	-	TRBD2	TRBJ2-1	CASTPAGGRWHEQFF	TGTGCCAGCACGCCGGCCGGGGGGAGGTGGCATGAGCAGTTCTTC
TRBV4-1	-	-	TRBJ1-6	CASSQVGNSPLHF	TGCGCCAGCAGCCAAGTGGGGAATTCACCCCTCCACTTT
TRBV29-1	-	TRBD1	TRBJ2-7	CSVGGGEYEQYF	TGCAGCGTTGGAGGGGGCGAGTACGAGCAGTACTTC
TRBV5-1	-	-	TRBJ1-2	CASSLEAMPVYGYTF	TGCGCCAGCAGCTTGGAAGCGATGCCAGTCTATGGCTACACCTTC
TRBV5-4	-	TRBD2	TRBJ2-5	CASSLASGDIETQYF	TGTGCCAGCAGCTTGGCTAGCGGGGACATCGAGACCCAGTACTTC
TRBV15	-	-	TRBJ2-3	CATSRDVDTQYF	TGTGCCACCAGCAGAGATGTGGATACGCAGTATTTT
TRBV6-1	-	-	TRBJ2-1	CASSPGQGYNEQFF	TGTGCCAGCAGTCCCGGCCAGGGTTACAATGAGCAGTTCTTC
TRBV9	-	TRBD2	TRBJ2-1	CASSGLAGGLYNEQFF	TGTGCCAGCAGCGGACTAGCGGGAGGGCTATACAATGAGCAGTTCTTC
TRBV7-9	-	TRBD1	TRBJ1-3	CASSPKGATGIVEGNTIYF	TGTGCCAGCAGCCCAAAGGGGGCGACAGGAATAGTGGAAGGAAACACCATATATTTT